This record looks at one TCR beta chain sequence and its context. The sample has other DNA sequences that encode this CDR3 too. RNA extraction and reverse transcription yielded cDNA as sequencing template. The assay was immunoSEQ multiplex PCR, and TCRdb's table has in-frame clones only and misses some. In the table there are hundreds of thousands of clones, around 67% of which are singletons. Sorting from PBMCs produced CD4+ and CD8+ T cells. Germline CDR1 is SEHNR and CDR2 is FQNEAQ (reference sequence). After removal of 5 bases from V and 1 base from J, the junction contained 4 bases not matched to a gene. The CDR3 spans 14 residues. These data come from a study of CD8+ T cells in alopecia areata.

Sequencing used CD4+ T cells sorted from blood, obtained at week 0. This receptor was taken from a human donor with alopecia areata. The gene calls are TRBV7-9 and TRBJ2-5, with 7 bases identical to TRBD1. The DNA for the CDR3 is TGTGCCAGCAGCCCGACAGGGCTCCAAGAGACCCAGTACTTC. Its protein is CASSPTGLQETQYF. Filled out from reference TRBV7-9 and TRBJ2-5, the complete variable domain reads DTGVSQNPRHKITKRGQNVTFRCDPISEHNRLYWYRQTLGQGPEFLTYFQNEAQLEKSRLLSDRFSAERPKGSFSTLEIQRTEQGDSAMYLCASSPTGLQETQYFGPGTRLLVL.